This T cell receptor beta chain was profiled in a study of molecular identifiers for immune sequencing clone quantification. As for the study in general: In replicates, RNA from roughly 21,000 or 96,000 naive CD8 cells was divided five ways and four parts were sequenced.

This clonotype was seen repeatedly, ten times or more. V gave up 4 bases and J gave up 4 bases, with 25 bases separating them. This CDR3 contains 18 residues. Germline-derived CDR1 and CDR2 are SGHRS and YFSETQ. For naive CD8 T cells, sorting used the CD8+CD4-CCR7+CD45RA+ phenotype. Listed TCR primers, together with previously described methods, were used for the bulk TCR libraries. Each CDR3 protein is one row after TCRdb ran MiXCR on the PCR reads. The sample records some 590,000 distinct CDR3 sequences, roughly 27% being singletons. Material: naive CD8+ T cells from blood, with Jurkat cell RNA spiked in. As to subset: FACS-sorted CD8+CD4-CCR7+CD45RA+ naive T cells. The source is a human donor in good health. Some libraries in this study had Jurkat cell RNA spiked in. The chain links TRBV5-1 to TRBJ2-3, with D perhaps TRBD2 (7 bases). The CDR3 DNA sequence: TGCGCCAGCAGCCCTACCCTCTTAGGGGGGGGAGGCGCAGATACGCAGTATTTT. The encoded protein is CASSPTLLGGGGADTQYF.